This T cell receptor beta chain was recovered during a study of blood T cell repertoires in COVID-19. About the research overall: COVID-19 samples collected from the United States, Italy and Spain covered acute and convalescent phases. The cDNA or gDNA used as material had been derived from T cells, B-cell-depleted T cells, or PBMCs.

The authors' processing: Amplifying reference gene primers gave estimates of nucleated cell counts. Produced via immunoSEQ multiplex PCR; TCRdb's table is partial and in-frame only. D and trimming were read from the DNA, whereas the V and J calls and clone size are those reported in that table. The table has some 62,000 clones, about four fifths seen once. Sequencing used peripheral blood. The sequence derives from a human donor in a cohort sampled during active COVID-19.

The CDR3 DNA follows: TGTGCCAGCTCACCAGAGAGATCTGGAAACACCATATATTTT. Amino acids: CASSPERSGNTIYF. The V gene is TRBV18, the J gene TRBJ1-3; D is unclear. Trimming removed 2 bases at V and 1 base at J, with 6 bases between. Looked up from germline, CDR1 is KGHSH and CDR2 is LQKENI. There are 14 residues in the CDR3.